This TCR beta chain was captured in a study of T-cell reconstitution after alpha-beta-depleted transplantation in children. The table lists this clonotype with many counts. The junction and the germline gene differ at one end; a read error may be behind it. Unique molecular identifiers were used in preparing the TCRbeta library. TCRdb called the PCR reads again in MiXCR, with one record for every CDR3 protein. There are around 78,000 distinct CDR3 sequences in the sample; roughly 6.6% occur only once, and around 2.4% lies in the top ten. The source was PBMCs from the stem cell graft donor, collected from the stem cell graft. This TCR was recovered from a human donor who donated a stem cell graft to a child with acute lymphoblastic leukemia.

Here the CDR3 reads CASSEDIGRSSGANVLTF. The CDR3 region has the DNA TGTGCCAGCAGCGAAGACATAGGACGGAGCTCTGGGGCCAACGTCCTGACTTTC. The rearrangement uses TRBV6-1 and TRBJ2-6; no reliable D call. The CDR3 extends over 18 amino acids. Germline V gene data show CDR1 as MNHNS and CDR2 as SASEGT.